This T cell receptor beta chain was sequenced during a study of shared clonotypes between healthy human individuals. Study results and limitations: Relative to memory subsets, naive subsets generally showed larger estimated richness. Since donors were few, the genetic and exposure-history diversity represented was limited.

Splitting the CD4+ cells yielded a CD45RA+ naive subset and a CD45RA-negative memory subset. Some clones are missing from TCRdb's copy, which holds only in-frame ones; the method was immunoSEQ multiplex PCR. Among about 2.3 million clones listed, more than 85% were seen once. Germline loops: CDR1 KGHSH, CDR2 LQKENI. CDR3 size: 14 residues. Trimming left V 2 bases short and J 5 bases short, with 12 bases between. Note on this clone: Its antigen is as yet unknown.

Sequenced sample: naive CD4+ T cells from PBMCs. Subset described: CD45RA+ positively selected. The chain uses TRBV18 and TRBJ1-1; D ambiguous. The receptor was isolated from a man between 18 and 35 years old in good health. Some clones in this sample may be carry-over from other donors' samples. DNA of the CDR3: TGTGCCAGCTCACCAAAAAGGGAAGGGACTGAAGCTTTCTTT. Its protein product is CASSPKREGTEAFF.